This TCR beta chain was captured in a study of Ad26.COV2.S vaccination and SARS-CoV-2 variants. Treatment denoted: around 19 received Ad26.COV2.S at low or high dose, single or two shots; several received placebo; per-sample allocation not given. Each sample was drawn 63 days after the first injection (of vaccine or placebo). Profiling relied on immunoSEQ multiplex PCR, and the TCRdb table lists in-frame clones only, not all of them. The sample has over 350,000 clones, around 85% seen once. This CDR3 is built from 12 residues. Trimming took 5 bases from V and 10 from J, leaving 9 bases between them. The V gene's germline CDR1 is MNHEY and CDR2 SVGAGI.

The sample here was peripheral blood, taken in a trial of Ad26.COV2.S vaccine versus placebo. The TCR comes from a person aged 18-60 years who received the Ad26.COV2.S COVID-19 vaccine or a placebo. The chain carries TRBV6-5 and TRBJ1-6, with D possibly being TRBD1 (5 bases). The CDR3 loop reads CASSRGGSPLHF. Here the CDR3 DNA reads TGTGCCAGCAGTAGGGGAGGATCACCCCTCCACTTT.